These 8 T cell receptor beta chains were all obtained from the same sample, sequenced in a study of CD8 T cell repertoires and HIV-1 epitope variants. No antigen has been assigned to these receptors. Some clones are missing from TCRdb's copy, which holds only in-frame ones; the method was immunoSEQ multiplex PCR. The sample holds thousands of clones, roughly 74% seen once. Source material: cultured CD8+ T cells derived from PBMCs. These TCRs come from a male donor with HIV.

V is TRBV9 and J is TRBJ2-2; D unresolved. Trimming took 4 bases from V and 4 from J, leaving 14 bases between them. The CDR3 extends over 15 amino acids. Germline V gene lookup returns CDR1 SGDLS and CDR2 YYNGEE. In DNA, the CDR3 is TGTGCCAGCAGCCTCTCCGGGTCGACCACCGGGGAGCTGTTTTTT. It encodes CASSLSGSTTGELFF.

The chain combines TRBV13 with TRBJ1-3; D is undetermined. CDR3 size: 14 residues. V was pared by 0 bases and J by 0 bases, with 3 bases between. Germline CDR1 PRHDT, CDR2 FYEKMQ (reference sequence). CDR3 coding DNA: TGTGCCAGCAGCTTAGGTGGCTCTGGAAACACCATATATTTT. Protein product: CASSLGGSGNTIYF.

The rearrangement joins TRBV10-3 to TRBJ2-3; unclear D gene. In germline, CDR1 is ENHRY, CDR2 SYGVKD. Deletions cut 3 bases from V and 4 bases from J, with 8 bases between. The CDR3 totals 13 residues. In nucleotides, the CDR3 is TGTGCCATCAGTGACGTAAACTCAGATACGCAGTATTTT. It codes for CAISDVNSDTQYF.

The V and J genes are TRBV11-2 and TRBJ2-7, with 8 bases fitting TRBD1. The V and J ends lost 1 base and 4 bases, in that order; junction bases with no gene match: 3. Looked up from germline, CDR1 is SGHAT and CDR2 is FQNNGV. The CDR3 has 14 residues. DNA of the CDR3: TGTGCCAGCAGCTTAGGTACAGGGGGGTACGAGCAGTACTTC. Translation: CASSLGTGGYEQYF.

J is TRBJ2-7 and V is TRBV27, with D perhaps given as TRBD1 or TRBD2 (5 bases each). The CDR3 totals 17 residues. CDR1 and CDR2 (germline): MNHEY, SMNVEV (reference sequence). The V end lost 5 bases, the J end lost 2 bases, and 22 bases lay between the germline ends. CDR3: CASSHQGRDGLTYEQYF. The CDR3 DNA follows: TGTGCCAGCAGTCACCAGGGACGGGACGGCCTCACCTACGAGCAGTACTTC.

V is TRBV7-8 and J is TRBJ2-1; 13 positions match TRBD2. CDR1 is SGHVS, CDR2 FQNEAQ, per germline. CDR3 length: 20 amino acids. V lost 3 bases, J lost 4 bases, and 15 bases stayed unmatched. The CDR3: CASSFGTSGVWAPLYNEQFF. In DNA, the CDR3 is TGTGCCAGCAGCTTCGGGACTAGCGGGGTTTGGGCCCCCCTTTACAATGAGCAGTTCTTC.

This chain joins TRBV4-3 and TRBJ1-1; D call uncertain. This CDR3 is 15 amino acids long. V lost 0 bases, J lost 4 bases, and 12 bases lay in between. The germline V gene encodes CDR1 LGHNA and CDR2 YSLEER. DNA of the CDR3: TGCGCCAGCAGCCAAGAAGAACAGACCTTCACTGAAGCTTTCTTT. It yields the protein CASSQEEQTFTEAFF.

The chain's CDR3 is CASSEAVGSLYEQYF. Written as DNA, the CDR3 is TGTGCCAGCAGTGAAGCGGTTGGCAGTCTCTACGAGCAGTACTTC. The V call is TRBV6-1, the J call TRBJ2-7; no clear D gene. V dropped 0 bases and J dropped 3 bases, with 12 bases sitting between them. Germline CDR1 MNHNS, CDR2 SASEGT. The CDR3 spans 15 residues.